What follows are 4 T cell receptor beta chains derived from one specimen sequenced in a study of T cell changes during pregnancy in multiple sclerosis. TCRdb's copy holds only in-frame clones and misses some; the assay was immunoSEQ multiplex PCR. The table has 100,000 or so clones, over 75% seen once; the top ten hold over 0.6%. The sample consisted of peripheral blood, taken in the second trimester of pregnancy. These receptors were obtained from a female donor in good health, enrolled as a control in a pregnancy study.

The table lists this clone with a count of one. The chain has TRBV5-1 and TRBJ2-4, with 7 nucleotides matching TRBD1. The CDR3 has 15 amino acids. Germline assignment: CDR1 SGHRS and CDR2 YFSETQ. The V gene end was trimmed by 2 bases and the J gene end by 13 bases; junction bases not matched to a gene: 15. The CDR3 spells CASSLSPGQRRGQYF. CDR3 bases: TGCGCCAGCAGCTTATCACCGGGACAGCGTAGGGGACAGTACTTC.

The rearrangement joins TRBV7-2 to TRBJ2-1; D may be TRBD1 (5 bases). Trimming cost V 1 base and J 8 bases, with 6 bases left between them. The CDR3 runs to 12 residues. CDR1 is SGHTA, CDR2 FQGNSA, per germline. This CDR3 reads CASSLGRDEQFF. The CDR3 DNA follows: TGTGCCAGCAGCTTAGGCAGGGATGAGCAGTTCTTC.

The chain is built from TRBV6-5 and TRBJ2-7, with 11 bases identical to TRBD2. V trimming: 7 bases; J trimming: 4 bases; junction bases outside the gene matches: 6. This CDR3 region has 14 residues. Germline-derived CDR1 and CDR2 are MNHEY and SVGAGI. The CDR3 loop is CASTSTSGRYEQYF. In DNA form, the CDR3 reads TGTGCCAGCACCTCAACTAGCGGGAGATACGAGCAGTACTTC.

The J gene is TRBJ2-1, the V gene TRBV28, with 14 bases identical to TRBD2. The CDR3 has 16 residues. The germline V gene has CDR1 MDHEN and CDR2 SYDVKM. V shed 3 bases, J shed 7 bases, and the junction held 5 bases outside the gene matches. As DNA, the CDR3 is TGTGCCAGCAGTTTGTCCGGGACTAGCGGGAGAAATGAGCAGTTCTTC. Protein product: CASSLSGTSGRNEQFF.